Below are 6 T cell receptor beta chains sequenced from a single sample in a study of blood T cell repertoires in COVID-19. TCRdb's copy holds only in-frame clones and misses some; the assay was immunoSEQ multiplex PCR. The sample holds about 60,000 clones; more than 75% are singletons and the top ten take 50%. The specimen was peripheral blood. These receptors were obtained from a woman older than 75 with acute or convalescent COVID-19.

The chain joins TRBV11-2 to TRBJ2-3, with 7 bases that match TRBD2. Trimming cost V 7 bases and J 3 bases; bases outside gene matches: 10. Germline assignment: CDR1 SGHAT and CDR2 FQNNGV. This CDR3 contains 15 residues. The CDR3 reads CASTGRQGWTDTQYF. CDR3 sequence (DNA): TGTGCCAGCACCGGGAGGCAGGGCTGGACAGATACGCAGTATTTT.

This chain uses TRBV5-1 with TRBJ1-1, with D possibly being TRBD1 (6 bases). There are 16 residues in the CDR3. The V gene's germline CDR1 is SGHRS and CDR2 YFSETQ. Trimming stripped 4 bases from V and 0 bases from J, with 16 bases between. CDR3 residues: CASSAYGWTVNTEAFF. The DNA for the CDR3 is TGCGCCAGCAGCGCGTACGGGTGGACAGTGAACACTGAAGCTTTCTTT.

CDR3 sequence reads: CASTGLRSGANVLTF. CDR3 nucleotide sequence: TGTGCCAGCACAGGGTTGAGGTCTGGGGCCAACGTCCTGACTTTC. The chain combines TRBV2 with TRBJ2-6, with TRBD1 as a possible D gene (5 bases). Germline V gene data show CDR1 as SNHLY and CDR2 as FYNNEI. The CDR3 spans 15 residues. Trimming shortened V by 7 bases and J by 1 base, and 11 bases separated the two germline ends.

The gene calls are TRBV5-1 and TRBJ2-3; TRBD1 matches 7 bases. The V gene end was trimmed by 4 bases and the J gene end by 1 base; junction bases not matched to a gene: 6. The CDR3 loop spans 15 amino acids. Per germline, CDR1 SGHRS and CDR2 YFSETQ. The CDR3 protein is CASSGVGGGTDTQYF. As DNA, the CDR3 is TGCGCCAGCAGCGGGGTAGGGGGCGGCACAGATACGCAGTATTTT. The full variable domain, in which reference TRBV5-1 and TRBJ2-3 provide the parts outside the CDR3, is KAGVTQTPRYLIKTRGQQVTLSCSPISGHRSVSWYQQTPGQGLQFLFEYFSETQRNKGNFPGRFSGRQFSNSRSEMNVSTLELGDSALYLCASSGVGGGTDTQYFGPGTRLTVL.

The V and J genes are TRBV11-2 and TRBJ1-6, with D hard to call. This CDR3 spans 16 amino acids. Trimming shortened V by 3 bases and J by 7 bases, and 16 bases separated the two germline ends. The germline CDR1 and CDR2 sequences are SGHAT and FQNNGV. The chain's CDR3 is CASSLGGVGLNSPLHF. CDR3 bases: TGTGCCAGCAGCTTGGGAGGAGTGGGCCTAAATTCACCCCTCCACTTT.

DNA of the CDR3: TGTGCCAGCAGTTTACTAGCGGTGAACACCGGGGAGCTGTTTTTT. Its protein is CASSLLAVNTGELFF. The chain combines TRBV7-2 with TRBJ2-2, with 8 bases fitting TRBD2. The V gene's germline CDR1 is SGHTA and CDR2 FQGNSA. The CDR3 contains 15 residues. Losses at the gene ends were 6 bases for V and 1 base for J; bases not matched to a gene: 4.